This TCR beta chain is from a study of cytomegalovirus exposure and HLA in healthy donors. Study details: Early release data held approximately 81 million unique TCRs from HLA-typed donors.

Concerning this clone itself: Its matching antigen is unknown.

Both 60 Vbeta primers and 13 Jbeta primers went into the PCR. Clones were sequenced by immunoSEQ multiplex PCR, and TCRdb holds only the in-frame ones, with some missing. The table shows some 200,000 clones, with around 78% occurring only once. Study outcomes and limitations: CMV serostatus was the sole immune exposure data available. DRB1 had the most TCR associations and HLA-C the fewest, a later analysis found, with rates varying by HLA locus.

The CDR3 consists of 16 residues. Germline assignment: CDR1 SGHTS and CDR2 YDEGEE. V was clipped by 3 bases and J by 10 bases, with 20 bases between them. The rearrangement links TRBV5-8 to TRBJ1-6; D gene unclear. The clonotype was recovered from a woman in her thirties in good health and CMV-seropositive. Sequences were obtained from PBMCs. For the CDR3, the DNA is TGTGCCAGCAGCTCGGGAACTGTGCTTTCGGGCTCACCCCTCCACTTT. It yields the protein CASSSGTVLSGSPLHF.